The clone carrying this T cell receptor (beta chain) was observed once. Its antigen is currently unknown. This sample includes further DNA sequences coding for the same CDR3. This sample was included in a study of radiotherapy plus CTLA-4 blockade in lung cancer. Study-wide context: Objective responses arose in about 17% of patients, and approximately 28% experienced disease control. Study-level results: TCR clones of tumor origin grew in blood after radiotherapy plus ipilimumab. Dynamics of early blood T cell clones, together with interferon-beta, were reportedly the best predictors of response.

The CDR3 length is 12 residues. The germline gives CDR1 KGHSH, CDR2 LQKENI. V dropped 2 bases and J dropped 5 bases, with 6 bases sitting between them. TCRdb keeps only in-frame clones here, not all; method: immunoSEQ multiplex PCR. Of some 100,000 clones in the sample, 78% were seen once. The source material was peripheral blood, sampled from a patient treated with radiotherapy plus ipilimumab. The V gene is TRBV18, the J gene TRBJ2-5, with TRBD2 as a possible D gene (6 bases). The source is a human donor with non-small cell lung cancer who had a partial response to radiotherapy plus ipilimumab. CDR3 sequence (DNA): TGTGCCAGCTCACCAGGGAGGGAGACCCAGTACTTC. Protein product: CASSPGRETQYF.